The 31 T cell receptor beta chains below all came from one sample that was sequenced in a study of T cells in Graves' hyperthyroidism and ophthalmopathy. Amplification of TCR beta CDR3 regions was performed using RNA transcripts as template. TCR CDR3 regions were first amplified by RT-PCR with HTBI primers. TCRdb used MiXCR to reprocess the multiplex PCR reads, holding one entry per CDR3 protein. The sample holds 700,000 to 950,000 distinct CDR3 sequences, 30% to 40% seen once. Material for sequencing was blood. All receptors derive from a woman in her thirties or forties with Graves' hyperthyroidism.

The rearrangement uses TRBV6-1 and TRBJ1-6, with D maybe TRBD1 (6 bases). Germline V CDR1 and CDR2: MNHNS, SASEGT. The CDR3 loop spans 15 amino acids. The ends were cut back, 6 bases at V and 4 bases at J, with 13 bases in the middle. The CDR3 DNA reads TGTGCCAGCAGAGGAGGGGGGGAATATAATTCACCCCTCCACTTT. Its translation: CASRGGGEYNSPLHF.

In the case of this clonotype: This may stem from a read error, because a much larger clone lies one nucleotide away. The chain combines TRBV10-3 with TRBJ2-7; the D call may be TRBD1 or TRBD2 (5 bases each). Germline V lookup: CDR1 ENHRY, CDR2 SYGVKD. The CDR3 contains 12 residues. The V gene lost 8 bases and the J gene lost 5 bases, with 13 bases spanning the gap. This CDR3 reads CAIRGRVNEQYF. CDR3 in DNA: TGTGCCATCCGGGGCAGGGTCAACGAGCAGTACTTC.

This clonotype is a singleton in its sample. The genes are TRBV29-1 and TRBJ2-7; D is unresolved. Germline CDR1 and CDR2: SQVTM and ANQGSEA. The CDR3 loop spans 14 amino acids. CDR3 protein: CRVLKPGRTYEQYF. The CDR3 DNA is TGCAGAGTCCTCAAACCGGGCCGGACCTACGAGCAGTACTTC.

As for this clonotype: This may be a read error: a much more frequent sequence differs by one nucleotide. This chain uses TRBV9 with TRBJ2-6, with 7 bases lining up with TRBD2. Trimming cost V 1 base and J 0 bases; bases outside gene matches: 4. This CDR3 contains 17 residues. CDR1 is SGDLS, CDR2 YYNGEE, per germline. This chain's CDR3 is CASSVRGEGSGANVLTF. For the CDR3, the DNA is TGTGCCAGCAGCGTACGAGGGGAGGGCTCTGGGGCCAACGTCCTGACTTTC.

This clonotype has just a few counts. The chain couples TRBV5-5 to TRBJ1-5, with 9 positions matching TRBD1. The CDR3 contains 16 residues. The V and J ends lost 3 bases and 2 bases, in that order; junction bases with no gene match: 6. Germline values: CDR1 SGHKS, CDR2 YYEKEE (reference sequence). CDR3 DNA: TGTGCCAGCAGCTCACGGACAGGGGCAGGCAATCAGCCCCAGCATTTT. Encoded protein: CASSSRTGAGNQPQHF.

This clonotype was seen only a few times. The V gene is TRBV29-1, the J gene TRBJ2-7; 8 bases align to TRBD1. The germline gives CDR1 SQVTM, CDR2 ANQGSEA. CDR3 size: 13 residues. Trimming took 4 bases from V and 5 from J; bases not matched to a gene: 7. This CDR3 reads CSVAVQGANEQYF. The CDR3 nucleotides are TGCAGCGTTGCGGTTCAGGGGGCCAACGAGCAGTACTTC.

The chain has TRBV25-1 and TRBJ2-7, with D perhaps TRBD1 (5 bases). There are 17 residues in the CDR3. The germline V gene encodes CDR1 MGHDK and CDR2 SYGVNS. The ends were cut back, 6 bases at V and 2 bases at J, with 23 bases in the middle. The CDR3 spells CASSLGATHDSTYEQYF. The CDR3 DNA sequence: TGTGCCAGCAGCCTAGGGGCCACTCACGACAGCACCTACGAGCAGTACTTC.

On this clonotype itself: One end of the junction does not line up with germline, which may come from a read error. V and J are TRBV29-1 and TRBJ2-5; 7 bases align to TRBD1. Germline V gives CDR1 SQVTM, CDR2 ANQGSEA. The CDR3 contains 14 residues. The CDR3 DNA is TGCAGCGTCGGGACAGCATCAGGACAAGAGGCCCAGTACTTC. As protein: CSVGTASGQEAQYF. The whole variable domain, filled in from reference TRBV29-1 and TRBJ2-5, reads SAVISQKPSRDICQRGTSLTIQCQVDSQVTMMFWYRQQPGQSLTLIATANQGSEATYESGFVIDKFPISRPNLTFSTLTVSNMSPEDSSIYLCSVGTASGQEAQYFGPGTRLLVL.

This clonotype showed up many times. The gene calls are TRBV10-1 and TRBJ2-5; unclear D gene. This CDR3 has 13 residues. V lost 2 bases and J 2 bases, leaving 6 bases between the germline ends. Germline CDR1 WNHNN, CDR2 SYGVQD (reference sequence). CDR3 nucleotides: TGCGCCAGCAGTGAGAATCCACAAGAGACCCAGTACTTC. Amino acids: CASSENPQETQYF.

Concerning this clonotype: Mismatch with germline at one junction end may stem from a read error. This sequence joins TRBV15 and TRBJ1-2, with 7 positions matching TRBD1. The germline CDR1 and CDR2 sequences are LNHNV and YYDKDF (reference sequence). The CDR3 covers 16 residues. This CDR3 is CATSSWDSATNYGYTF. Written as DNA, the CDR3 is TGTGCCACCAGCAGCTGGGACAGTGCCACTAACTACGGCTACACCTTC.

The table lists this clonotype with many counts. The genes are TRBV7-2 and TRBJ1-5, with D unresolved. The V gene lost 1 base and the J gene lost 5 bases, with 15 bases spanning the gap. This CDR3 comprises 16 residues. Germline CDR1 and CDR2: SGHTA and FQGNSA. CDR3 sequence: CASSLGSASEHQPQHF. Here the CDR3 DNA reads TGTGCCAGCAGCTTAGGTAGTGCGTCAGAACATCAGCCCCAGCATTTT.

In regard to this clonotype: Sequence at one end of the junction differs from germline and may be a read error. The V gene is TRBV3-1, the J gene TRBJ1-2; the match to TRBD1 covers 8 bases. The CDR3 has 16 amino acids. The germline gives CDR1 LGHDT, CDR2 YNNKEL (reference sequence). In DNA form, the CDR3 reads TGTGCCGGCAGCACAATCGGGACAGGCGGTAACTATGGCTACACCTTC. Translated: CAGSTIGTGGNYGYTF.

This clonotype was observed a handful of times. The chain links TRBV7-2 to TRBJ2-5; D may match TRBD1 or TRBD2 (5 bases each). The CDR3 is 15 amino acids. Per germline, CDR1 SGHTA and CDR2 FQGNSA. The ends were cut back, 1 base at V and 4 bases at J, with 13 bases in the middle. The CDR3 region has the DNA TGTGCCAGCAGCTTAGTTGGGGCTGGAGGAGAGACCCAGTACTTC. Encoded protein: CASSLVGAGGETQYF.

The chain joins TRBV6-1 to TRBJ1-2; D ambiguous. V lost 3 bases, J lost 1 base, and 18 bases lay in between. The V gene's germline CDR1 is MNHNS and CDR2 SASEGT. CDR3 length: 17 amino acids. The DNA for the CDR3 is TGTGCCAGCAGTGAGGGCCTCCTGAGGACGCTTAACTATGGCTACACCTTC. Translation: CASSEGLLRTLNYGYTF.

In this sample, this clonotype turned up a few times. The rearrangement uses TRBV12-3 or TRBV12-4 and TRBJ1-1; unclear D gene. Trimming shortened V by 1 base and J by 0 bases, and 9 bases separated the two germline ends. The CDR3 runs to 15 residues. CDR3 sequence: CASSLEVAVNTEAFF. CDR3 bases: TGTGCCAGCAGTTTAGAGGTTGCCGTGAACACTGAAGCTTTCTTT.

V and J are TRBV12-3 or TRBV12-4 and TRBJ1-3; D gene unclear. The germline V and J ends were trimmed by 5 bases and 6 bases, with 11 bases remaining between them. The CDR3 totals 13 residues. In nucleotides, the CDR3 is TGTGCCAGCAGTAACCGAGTACTAAACACCATATATTTT. Protein sequence: CASSNRVLNTIYF.

This clonotype came up a few times. The chain carries TRBV7-2 and TRBJ2-7, with TRBD2 matching over 9 bases. V lost 1 base to trimming and J lost 2 bases; unmatched junction nucleotides: 3. Germline lookup yields CDR1 SGHTA and CDR2 FQGNSA. The CDR3 is made up of 15 amino acids. The CDR3 protein is CASSLGTSETYEQYF. The CDR3 DNA reads TGTGCCAGCAGCTTAGGGACTAGCGAGACCTACGAGCAGTACTTC.

The J gene is TRBJ1-2, the V gene TRBV7-2; 7 bases are a match to TRBD1. The J segment lost 12 bases and the V segment lost 5 bases, leaving 15 bases of the junction unmatched. The length of the CDR3 is 14 residues. Germline CDR1 and CDR2: SGHTA and FQGNSA. Written as DNA, the CDR3 is TGTGCCAGCAGCCACGGAAGGACAGGAGAAAGAAACACCTTC. Encoded protein: CASSHGRTGERNTF.

The rearrangement links TRBV20-1 to TRBJ2-3; possible D gene TRBD2, 5 bases. In germline, CDR1 is DFQATT, CDR2 SNEGSKA (reference sequence). The CDR3 runs to 15 residues. The V end lost 0 bases, the J end lost 4 bases, and 14 bases lay between the germline ends. The CDR3 protein is CSARDKLASSDTQYF. In nucleotides, the CDR3 is TGCAGTGCTAGAGATAAGCTAGCCTCCTCAGATACGCAGTATTTT.

In its sample, this clonotype was seen once. The junction does not match germline at one end; this may be a read error. The chain employs TRBV4-1 and TRBJ2-7, with 9 bases matching TRBD1. CDR3 length: 16 amino acids. CDR1 and CDR2 from the germline V gene are MGHRA and YSYEKL. CDR3 in amino acids: CVSTPQMTGGSYEQYF. DNA of the CDR3: TGCGTCAGCACCCCACAGATGACAGGGGGGTCCTACGAGCAGTACTTC.

The chain has TRBV7-9 and TRBJ1-1; 9 positions match TRBD1. Germline V gives CDR1 SEHNR, CDR2 FQNEAQ (reference sequence). This CDR3 contains 17 residues. The junction had 9 bases not matched to a gene; V was cut back by 4 bases and J by 0 bases. The DNA of the CDR3 is TGTGCCAGCAGCTCTCTAGCGGGGACAGGGTTGAACACTGAAGCTTTCTTT. The encoded protein is CASSSLAGTGLNTEAFF.

The CDR3, as DNA: TGTGCCAGCAGGCACACCGGGACAGGGGGTTACGAGCAGTACTTC. Its translation: CASRHTGTGGYEQYF. The J gene is TRBJ2-7, the V gene TRBV28; TRBD1 agrees at 11 bases. Germline CDR1 MDHEN, CDR2 SYDVKM. Trimming at V came to 6 bases and at J to 4 bases, leaving 8 bases not matched to a gene. The length of the CDR3 is 15 residues.

As DNA, the CDR3 is TGTGCCAGCAGCTTAAATGTAGGGGGCAGGGAGGCCCAGTACTTC. This translates into CASSLNVGGREAQYF. The gene calls are TRBV7-2 and TRBJ2-5; TRBD1 might be the D (7 bases). CDR3 length equals 15 residues. Between the trimmed V and J ends, which lost 2 bases and 9 bases, there was a span of 19 bases. CDR1 is SGHTA, CDR2 FQGNSA, per germline. Combining the CDR3 with reference TRBV7-2 and TRBJ2-5 gives the whole variable domain GAGVSQSPSNKVTEKGKDVELRCDPISGHTALYWYRQSLGQGLEFLIYFQGNSAPDKSGLPSDRFSAERTGGSVSTLTIQRTQQEDSAVYLCASSLNVGGREAQYFGPGTRLLVL.

This chain uses TRBV7-9 with TRBJ1-5; D gene unclear. The CDR3 contains 15 residues. Germline V CDR1 and CDR2: SEHNR, FQNEAQ (reference sequence). The ends were cut back, 5 bases at V and 5 bases at J, with 16 bases in the middle. CDR3 sequence (DNA): TGTGCCAGCAGCCAACTGGAGACGGGTGATCAGCCCCAGCATTTT. Its protein product is CASSQLETGDQPQHF.

This clonotype appeared many times. CDR3 in DNA: TGTGCCAGCAGCTCGACAGGGATCGGCAACACTGAAGCTTTCTTT. It is translated as CASSSTGIGNTEAFF. The chain carries TRBV7-9 and TRBJ1-1; TRBD1 aligns across 7 bases. Trimming cost V 4 bases and J 2 bases; bases outside gene matches: 7. The CDR3 loop spans 15 amino acids. The V gene's germline CDR1 is SEHNR and CDR2 FQNEAQ (reference sequence).

The sample holds many counts of this clonotype. The chain uses TRBV10-1 and TRBJ2-7; no clear D gene. CDR3 length: 11 amino acids. CDR1 and CDR2 (germline): WNHNN, SYGVQD (reference sequence). The V gene lost 2 bases and the J gene lost 5 bases, with 4 bases spanning the gap. This CDR3 is CASSEGHEQYF. The DNA of the CDR3 is TGCGCCAGCAGTGAGGGCCACGAGCAGTACTTC.

The genes are TRBV6-5 and TRBJ2-7; D remains unclear. Germline values: CDR1 MNHEY, CDR2 SVGAGI. V was trimmed by 6 bases and J by 2 bases, leaving 11 bases between them. The CDR3 has 13 residues. The CDR3 is CASRRPSAYEQYF. In nucleotides, the CDR3 is TGTGCCAGCAGACGACCGAGCGCCTACGAGCAGTACTTC.

This clonotype has a count of ten or more. The chain is built from TRBV13 and TRBJ2-5, with D possibly being TRBD1 or TRBD2 (6 bases each). V was trimmed by 3 bases and J by 4 bases, leaving 15 bases between them. CDR1 and CDR2 from the germline V gene are PRHDT and FYEKMQ (reference sequence). The CDR3 runs to 15 residues. The CDR3 loop reads CASSFPTEGGETQYF. CDR3 coding DNA: TGTGCCAGCAGCTTCCCGACAGAGGGGGGAGAGACCCAGTACTTC.

The rearrangement uses TRBV12-3 or TRBV12-4 and TRBJ1-3; no reliable D call. V was clipped by 6 bases and J by 3 bases, with 12 bases between them. This CDR3 contains 14 residues. The DNA for the CDR3 is TGTGCCAGCAGACCCCCCGGGTTTGGAAACACCATATATTTT. As protein: CASRPPGFGNTIYF.

The V call is TRBV2, the J call TRBJ1-6, with no clear D. Trimming took 0 bases from V and 0 from J, leaving 24 bases between them. Germline CDR1 is SNHLY and CDR2 is FYNNEI. The length of the CDR3 is 22 residues. The DNA of the CDR3 is TGTGCCAGCAGTGAAGCGCTGATGATCCGGGCCCCGAAAAGCTCCTATAATTCACCCCTCCACTTT. The encoded protein is CASSEALMIRAPKSSYNSPLHF.

The rearrangement links TRBV20-1 to TRBJ2-7, with D perhaps matching TRBD1 (5 bases). CDR3 length: 14 residues. Trimming took 6 bases from V and 2 from J, leaving 17 bases between them. Germline-derived CDR1 and CDR2 are DFQATT and SNEGSKA (reference sequence). The CDR3 nucleotides are TGCAGTGCCCAGACCGGCAAGGGGACCTACGAGCAGTACTTC. Its translation is CSAQTGKGTYEQYF.